This record covers a single T cell receptor (beta chain). These data belong to a study of blood T cell repertoires in COVID-19. The wider study: T cells, B-cell-depleted T cells, or PBMCs supplied cDNA or gDNA.

Authors' data handling: How many nucleated cells were present was estimated from reference gene primer amplification. Data came from immunoSEQ multiplex PCR; TCRdb stores just in-frame clones and leaves some out. The V and J calls and clone size come from that table; D and trimming were worked out from the DNA. The table has about 76,000 clones, roughly 87% seen once. After removal of 0 bases from V and 9 bases from J, the junction contained 12 bases not matched to a gene. Per the germline V gene, CDR1 is LGHDT and CDR2 is YNNKEL (reference sequence). This CDR3 has 16 amino acids. This sequence was found in a woman older than 75 with active or convalescent COVID-19. This sequence joins TRBV3-1 (or the pseudogene TRBV3-2) and TRBJ1-2; 8 nucleotides line up with TRBD1. The sample was peripheral blood. The CDR3: CASSQDPFLTGGSYTF. DNA of the CDR3: TGTGCCAGCAGCCAAGATCCGTTTTTAACAGGGGGAAGCTACACCTTC.